This TCR beta chain was observed in a study of post-analysis software for immune sequencing data. Study details: The disease courses spanned relapsing-remitting, secondary progressive and progressive-relapsing forms of multiple sclerosis.

TCR beta libraries were prepared from cDNA with unique molecular identifiers. Starting from roughly 1.1 to 9.2 million T cells, the study yielded 450,000 to 500,000 cDNA molecules. TCRdb reprocessed the PCR reads via MiXCR and lists one record per CDR3 protein. The sample records 650,000 to 850,000 distinct CDR3 sequences, roughly half being singletons. The sample holds a few counts of this clonotype. Its antigen is unidentified. Germline values: CDR1 SGHRS, CDR2 YFSETQ. Deletions cut 5 bases from V and 3 bases from J, with 18 bases between. The CDR3 is 15 residues long. Whole-study results and caveats: Same-batch preparations were strongly co-clustered by F measure. For normalized Chao1 diversity, multiple sclerosis patients scored significantly lower than controls did. Patients had higher frequencies than controls of roughly five TRBV segments, including TRBV5-6, TRBV5-1 and TRBV20-1.

This clonotype was obtained from a girl aged 5 to 17 with multiple sclerosis. The source material was blood. The chain combines TRBV5-1 with TRBJ2-7, with D possibly TRBD2 on 5 matching bases. Written as DNA, the CDR3 is TGCGCCAGCAGGACCCTGCTGAAGAGGGACTACGAGCAGTACTTC. Translating it yields CASRTLLKRDYEQYF.